This T cell receptor beta chain stems from a study of cytomegalovirus exposure and HLA in healthy donors. The study, taken as a whole, reports: Most likely, a cluster of highly shared sequence variants arose as a sequencing artifact.

The PCR had 60 Vbeta and 13 Jbeta primers. Using immunoSEQ multiplex PCR, the repertoire was profiled, and TCRdb retains in-frame clones only, with some absent. This table has some 160,000 clones, roughly 80% appearing once. As regards this clone: The antigen is undetermined.

Trimming removed 6 bases at V and 4 bases at J, with 21 bases between. CDR1 MDHEN and CDR2 SYDVKM come from the germline V gene. This CDR3 is built from 16 residues. The origin of this receptor is a woman aged 45-59 years in good health and CMV-seronegative. The chain combines TRBV28 with TRBJ1-2; D uncertain. The sequenced sample was PBMCs. The CDR3 is CASSPPFGRLGYGYTF. The CDR3 region has the DNA TGTGCCAGCAGCCCCCCCTTCGGCAGGTTGGGCTATGGCTACACCTTC.